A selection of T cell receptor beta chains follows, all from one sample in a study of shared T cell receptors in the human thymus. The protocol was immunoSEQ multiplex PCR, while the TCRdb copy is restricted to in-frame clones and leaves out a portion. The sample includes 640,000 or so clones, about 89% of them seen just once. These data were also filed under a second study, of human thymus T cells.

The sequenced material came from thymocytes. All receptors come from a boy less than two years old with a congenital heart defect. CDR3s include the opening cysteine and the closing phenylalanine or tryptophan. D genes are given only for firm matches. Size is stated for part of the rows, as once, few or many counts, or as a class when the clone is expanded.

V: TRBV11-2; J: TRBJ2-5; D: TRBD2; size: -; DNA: TGTGCCAGCAGCCCCGGGACTAGCGGGTACCAAGAGACCCAGTACTTC; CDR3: CASSPGTSGYQETQYF
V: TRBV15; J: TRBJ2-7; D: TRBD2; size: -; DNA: TGTGCCACCTCCCTCATTGGCGGGAGGCGGTACGAGCAGTACTTC; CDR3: CATSLIGGRRYEQYF
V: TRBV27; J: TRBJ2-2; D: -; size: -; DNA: TGTGCCAGCAGTCGGCACTGGGGACTGAACACCGGGGAGCTGTTTTTT; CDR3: CASSRHWGLNTGELFF
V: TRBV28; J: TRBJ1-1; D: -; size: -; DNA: TGTGCCAGCAGCCCTGCAGACAGGAACACTGAAGCTTTCTTT; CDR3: CASSPADRNTEAFF
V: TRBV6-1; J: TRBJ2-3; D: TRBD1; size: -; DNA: TGTGCCAACCATCCGGGACAGGGCACAGATACGCAGTATTTT; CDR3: CANHPGQGTDTQYF
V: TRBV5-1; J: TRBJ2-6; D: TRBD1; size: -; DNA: TGCGCCAGCAGCTTCGTCGGGACAGGGGGCAAACTCTCTGGGGCCAACGTCCTGACTTTC; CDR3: CASSFVGTGGKLSGANVLTF
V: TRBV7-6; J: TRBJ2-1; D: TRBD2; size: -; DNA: TGTGCCAGCAGCTTAGCGGGGGGGAATGAGCAGTTCTTC; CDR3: CASSLAGGNEQFF
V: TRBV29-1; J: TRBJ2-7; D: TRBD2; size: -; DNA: TGCAGCGTTGAAGATCGGCCTAGCGGGCATACCTACGAGCAGTACTTC; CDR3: CSVEDRPSGHTYEQYF
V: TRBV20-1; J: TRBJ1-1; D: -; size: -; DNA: TGCAGTGCTGCTAGAGGTGAAGCTTTCTTT; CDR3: CSAARGEAFF
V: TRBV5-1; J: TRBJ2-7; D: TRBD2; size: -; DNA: TGCGCCAGCAGCTTGACTGTGGGCGGGAGGGCCAGTTACGAGCAGTACTTC; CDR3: CASSLTVGGRASYEQYF
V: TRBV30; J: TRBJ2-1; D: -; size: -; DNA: TGTGCCTGGAGGGCCCGGGAGCCCGACTCCTACAATGAGCAGTTCTTC; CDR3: CAWRAREPDSYNEQFF
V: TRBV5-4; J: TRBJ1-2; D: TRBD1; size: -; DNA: TGTGCCAGCAGCTTGTCCCGGGACAGGGGTTTTCGATATGGCTACACCTTC; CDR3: CASSLSRDRGFRYGYTF
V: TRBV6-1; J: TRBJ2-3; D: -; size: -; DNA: TGTGCCAGCAGTCAGACACATGGCACAGATACGCAGTATTTT; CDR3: CASSQTHGTDTQYF
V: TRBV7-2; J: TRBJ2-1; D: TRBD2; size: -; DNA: TGTGCCAGCAGCTTAGCGGCTAGCGGGGGGGTGGAGCAGTTCTTC; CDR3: CASSLAASGGVEQFF
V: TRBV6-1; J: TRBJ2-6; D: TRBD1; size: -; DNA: TGTGCCAGCAGTGATCGACAGGGGACTGGGGCCAACGTCCTGACTTTC; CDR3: CASSDRQGTGANVLTF
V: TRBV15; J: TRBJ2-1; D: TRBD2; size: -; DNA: TGTGCCACCAGATTCAAGCGGGACTTACATGAGCAGTTCTTC; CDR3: CATRFKRDLHEQFF
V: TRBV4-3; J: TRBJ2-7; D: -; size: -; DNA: TGCGCCAGCAGCCTCTGTAACAGTTCCGAGCAGTACTTC; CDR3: CASSLCNSSEQYF
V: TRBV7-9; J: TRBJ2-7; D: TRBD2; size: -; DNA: TGTGCCAGCAGCTCCCCCTCTAGCGGGAGTTTCTACGAGCAGTACTTC; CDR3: CASSSPSSGSFYEQYF
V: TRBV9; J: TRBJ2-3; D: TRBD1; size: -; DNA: TGTGCCAGCAGCTCCCGGGACAGGGGCGCTGGAGATACGCAGTATTTT; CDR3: CASSSRDRGAGDTQYF
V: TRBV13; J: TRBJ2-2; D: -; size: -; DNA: TGTGCCAGCAGCTTAAAGGGGGTAGCGAACACCGGGGAGCTGTTTTTT; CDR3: CASSLKGVANTGELFF
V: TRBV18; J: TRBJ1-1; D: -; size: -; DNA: TGTGCCAGCTCGCCGAAACCAGTGAACACTGAAGCTTTCTTT; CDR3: CASSPKPVNTEAFF
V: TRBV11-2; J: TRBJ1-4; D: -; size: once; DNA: TGTGCCAGCAGCTCAAAGGGGGCAACTAATGAAAAACTGTTTTTT; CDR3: CASSSKGATNEKLFF
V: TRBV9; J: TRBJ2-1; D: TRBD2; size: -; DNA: TGTGCCAGCAGCACTAGCGGGTACTACAATGAGCAGTTCTTC; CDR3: CASSTSGYYNEQFF
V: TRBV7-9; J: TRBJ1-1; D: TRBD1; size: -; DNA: TGTGCCAGCAGAGTAGAGGAGGGGGCAGGGGATGGAAGGCCTGAAGCTTTCTTT; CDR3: CASRVEEGAGDGRPEAFF
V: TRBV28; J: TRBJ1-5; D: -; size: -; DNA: TGTGCCAGCAGGCCGGGACTGGGCACCCGACAGCCCCAGCATTTT; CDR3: CASRPGLGTRQPQHF
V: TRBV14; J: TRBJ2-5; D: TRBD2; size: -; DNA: TGTGCCAGCAGCCAGACGACTAGCGCAGGGGAGACCCAGTACTTC; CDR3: CASSQTTSAGETQYF
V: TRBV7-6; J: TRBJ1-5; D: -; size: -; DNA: TGTGCCAGCAGCCCTCAACCGGGGGTTCCCAATCAGCCCCAGCATTTT; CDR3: CASSPQPGVPNQPQHF
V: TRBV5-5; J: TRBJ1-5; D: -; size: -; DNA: TGTGCCAGCAGCTTGCGTGGGCAGGGAAATCAGCCCCAGCATTTT; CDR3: CASSLRGQGNQPQHF
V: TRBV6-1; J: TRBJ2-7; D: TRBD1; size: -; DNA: TGTGCCAGCAGACCTAGGACAGGGACCTACGAGCAGTACTTC; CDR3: CASRPRTGTYEQYF
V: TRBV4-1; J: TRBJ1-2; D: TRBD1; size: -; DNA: TGCGCCAGCAGCCAGAACCCAGACAGGGGAAATAATGGCTACACCTTC; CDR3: CASSQNPDRGNNGYTF
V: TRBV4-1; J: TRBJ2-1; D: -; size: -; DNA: TGCGCCAGCAGCCAGCAGCCCCTAGGAAATGAGCAGTTCTTC; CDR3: CASSQQPLGNEQFF
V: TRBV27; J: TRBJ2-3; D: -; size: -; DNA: TGTGCCAGCAGTTCCGTACAACAGGGTAAAACAGATACGCAGTATTTT; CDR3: CASSSVQQGKTDTQYF
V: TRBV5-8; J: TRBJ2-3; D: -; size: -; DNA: TGTGCCAGCAGCTTGGCCGTCAGGGGCCTTGGAGATACGCAGTATTTT; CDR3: CASSLAVRGLGDTQYF
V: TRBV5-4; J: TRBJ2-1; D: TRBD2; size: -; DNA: TGTGCCAGCAGCTTATTGCTAGCGGGAGAGCTTCAAAACAATGAGCAGTTCTTC; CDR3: CASSLLLAGELQNNEQFF
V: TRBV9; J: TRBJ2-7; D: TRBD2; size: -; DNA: TGTGCCAGCAGCGTAGGTTTTAGCGGGGGGTACGAGCAGTACTTC; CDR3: CASSVGFSGGYEQYF
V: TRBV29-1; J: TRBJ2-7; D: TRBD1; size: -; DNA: TGCAGCGTGGTGCTTCGGGACAGGGAGGTCTACGAGCAGTACTTC; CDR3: CSVVLRDREVYEQYF
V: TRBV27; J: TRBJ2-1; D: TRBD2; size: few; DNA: TGTGCCAGCCGACTAATCAGCGGGAGCAATGAGCAGTTCTTC; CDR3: CASRLISGSNEQFF
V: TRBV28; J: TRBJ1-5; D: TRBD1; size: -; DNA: TGTGCCAGCAGTTTAAGCTGGCCCTACAGGGGCGATCAGCCCCAGCATTTT; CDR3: CASSLSWPYRGDQPQHF
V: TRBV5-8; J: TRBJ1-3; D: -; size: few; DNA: TGTGCCAGCAGCTTGACAGGGAACTCTGGAAACACCATATATTTT; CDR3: CASSLTGNSGNTIYF
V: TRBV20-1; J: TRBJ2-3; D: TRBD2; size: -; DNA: TGCAGTGCTCCGGGGGGGACGGCGCAGTATTTT; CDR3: CSAPGGTAQYF
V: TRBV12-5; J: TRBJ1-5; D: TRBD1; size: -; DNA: TGTGCTAGTGGTTTGGTACCACAGGGGACAGAAAATCAGCCCCAGCATTTT; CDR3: CASGLVPQGTENQPQHF
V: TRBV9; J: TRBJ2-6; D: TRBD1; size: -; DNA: TGTGCCAGCAGCGCACCGACAGGGGGCCAAAACTCTGGGGCCAACGTCCTGACTTTC; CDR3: CASSAPTGGQNSGANVLTF
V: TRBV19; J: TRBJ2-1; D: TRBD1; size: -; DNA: TGTGCCAGTAGTATAGATCAGGGGGACCCTCCGCAGAATGAGCAGTTCTTC; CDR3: CASSIDQGDPPQNEQFF
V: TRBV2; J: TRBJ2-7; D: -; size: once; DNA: TGTGCCAGCAGTGAATATTTGGCAGGCAGTAACGAGCAGTACTTC; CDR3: CASSEYLAGSNEQYF
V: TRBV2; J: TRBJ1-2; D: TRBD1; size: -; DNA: TGTGCCAGCAGTATAGCTCCAGGGGGCAATGGCTACACCTTC; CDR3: CASSIAPGGNGYTF
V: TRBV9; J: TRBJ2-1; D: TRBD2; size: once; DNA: TGTGCCAGCAGCGTAAGACTAGCCGATGAGCAGTTCTTC; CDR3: CASSVRLADEQFF
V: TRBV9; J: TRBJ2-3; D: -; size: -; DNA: TGTGCCAGCAGCGTCACAGGGCATAGCACAGATACGCAGTATTTT; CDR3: CASSVTGHSTDTQYF
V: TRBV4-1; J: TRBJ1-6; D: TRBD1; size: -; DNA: TGCGCCAGCAGCCAAATTCGGACAGGGCACTATAATTCACCCCTCCACTTT; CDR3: CASSQIRTGHYNSPLHF
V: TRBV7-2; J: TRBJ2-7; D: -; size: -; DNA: TGTGCCAGCAGCTTAGCCAGGGACAAGTTCTACGAGCAGTACTTC; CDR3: CASSLARDKFYEQYF
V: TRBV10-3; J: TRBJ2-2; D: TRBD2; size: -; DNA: TGTGCCACCAGGGGACTAGCGGGGACCGGGGAGCTGTTTTTT; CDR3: CATRGLAGTGELFF
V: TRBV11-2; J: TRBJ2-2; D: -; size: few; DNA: TGTGCCAGCAGTGCAAAATCTAGGGGGGGTAGGGTCGGGGAGCTGTTTTTT; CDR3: CASSAKSRGGRVGELFF
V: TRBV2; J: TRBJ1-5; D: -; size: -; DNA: TGTGCCAGCAGTGAAGACAGAGTCAATCAGCCCCAGCATTTT; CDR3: CASSEDRVNQPQHF
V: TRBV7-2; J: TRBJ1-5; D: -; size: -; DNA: TGTGCCAGCAGCTTAGTTTGGGGTTTGGACAGCAATGTACATCAGCCCCAGCATTTT; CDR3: CASSLVWGLDSNVHQPQHF